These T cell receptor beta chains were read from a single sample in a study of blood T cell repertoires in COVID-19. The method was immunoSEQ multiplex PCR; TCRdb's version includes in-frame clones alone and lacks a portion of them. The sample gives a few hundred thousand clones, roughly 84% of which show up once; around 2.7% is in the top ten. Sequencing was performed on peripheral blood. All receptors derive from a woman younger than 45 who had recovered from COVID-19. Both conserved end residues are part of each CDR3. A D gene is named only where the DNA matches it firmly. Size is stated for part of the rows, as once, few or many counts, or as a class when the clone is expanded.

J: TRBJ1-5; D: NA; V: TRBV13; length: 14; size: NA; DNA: TGTGCCAGCAGCTTAAGGGGGTTTGGACAGCCCCAGCATTTT; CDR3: CASSLRGFGQPQHF
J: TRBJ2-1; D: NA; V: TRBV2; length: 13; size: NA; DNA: TGTGCCAGCGGGCTTCTCTCCTACAATGAGCAGTTCTTC; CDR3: CASGLLSYNEQFF
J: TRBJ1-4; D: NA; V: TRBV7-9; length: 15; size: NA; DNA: TGTGCCAGCAGCCCTAAGAGGGCAGATAATGAAAAACTGTTTTTT; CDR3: CASSPKRADNEKLFF
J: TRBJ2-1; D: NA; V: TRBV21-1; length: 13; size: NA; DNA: TGTGCCAGCAGCAAAGTTGAGCGGGGGCGGGAGTTCTTC; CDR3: CASSKVERGREFF
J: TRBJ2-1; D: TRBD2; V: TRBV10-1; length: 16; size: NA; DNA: TGCGCCAGCAGTGACGAACCGGGAGGGCCAAGGAATGAGCAGTTCTTC; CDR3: CASSDEPGGPRNEQFF
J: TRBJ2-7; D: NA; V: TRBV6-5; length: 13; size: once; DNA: TGTGCCAGCAGCCACAGGCCCTCCTACGAGCAGTACTTC; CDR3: CASSHRPSYEQYF
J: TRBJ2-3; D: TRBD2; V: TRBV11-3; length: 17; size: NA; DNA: TGTGCCAGCAGCTTAGGGACTAGCGGGATCAGCACAGATACGCAGTATTTT; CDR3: CASSLGTSGISTDTQYF
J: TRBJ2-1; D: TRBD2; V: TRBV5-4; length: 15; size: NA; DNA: TGTGCCAGCAGCCCCGAAGGGCGGGAGTCGTTTGAGCAGTTCTTC; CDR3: CASSPEGRESFEQFF
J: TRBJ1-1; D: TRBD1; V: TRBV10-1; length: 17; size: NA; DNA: TGCGCCAGCAGTGAGTCGAAGGGCGGACAGGGGGGCACTGAAGCTTTCTTT; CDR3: CASSESKGGQGGTEAFF
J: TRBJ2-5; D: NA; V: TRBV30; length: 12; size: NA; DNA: TGTGCCTGGAACTCCGTCTCCGAGACCCAGTACTTC; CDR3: CAWNSVSETQYF
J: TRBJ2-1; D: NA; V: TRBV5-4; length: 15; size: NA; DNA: TGTGCCAGCAATCGGGACTTGAGCTCCTACAATGAGCAGTTCTTC; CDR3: CASNRDLSSYNEQFF
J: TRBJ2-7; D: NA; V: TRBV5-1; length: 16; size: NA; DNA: TGCGCCAGCAGCTTGGGACGTGGGGGGAGCTCCTACGAGCAGTACTTC; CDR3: CASSLGRGGSSYEQYF
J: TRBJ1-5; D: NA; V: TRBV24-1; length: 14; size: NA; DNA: TGTGCCACCAGTGATAGAGGGTATAATCAGCCCCAGCATTTT; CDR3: CATSDRGYNQPQHF
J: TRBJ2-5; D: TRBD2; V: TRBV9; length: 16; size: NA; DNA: TGTGCCAGCAGCGTAAGCGGGCGGGAGGACCGGGAGACCCAGTACTTC; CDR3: CASSVSGREDRETQYF
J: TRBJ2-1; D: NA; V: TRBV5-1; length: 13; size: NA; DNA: TGCGCCAGCAGCTTCGGCGGAGACAATGAGCAGTTCTTC; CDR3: CASSFGGDNEQFF
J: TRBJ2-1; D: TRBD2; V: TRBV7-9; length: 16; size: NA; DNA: TGTGCCAGCAGCCCACTAGCGGGAGTTCTAGGAAATGAGCAGTTCTTC; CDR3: CASSPLAGVLGNEQFF
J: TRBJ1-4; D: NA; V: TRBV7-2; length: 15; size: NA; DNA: TGTGCCAGCAGCCCGCAGGGGATGACTAATGAAAAACTGTTTTTT; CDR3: CASSPQGMTNEKLFF
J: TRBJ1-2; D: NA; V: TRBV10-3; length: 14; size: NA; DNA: TGTGCCATCAGTGAGTCTCAGGGAAACTATGGCTACACCTTC; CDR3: CAISESQGNYGYTF
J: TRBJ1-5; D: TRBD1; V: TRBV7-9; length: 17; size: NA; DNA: TGTGCCAGCAGCCTTGGGACAGGGGACTTTAGCAATCAGCCCCAGCATTTT; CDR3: CASSLGTGDFSNQPQHF
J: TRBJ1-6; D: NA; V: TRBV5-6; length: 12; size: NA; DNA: TGTGCCAGCAGCTTGGGCGGGACACCCCTCCACTTT; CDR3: CASSLGGTPLHF
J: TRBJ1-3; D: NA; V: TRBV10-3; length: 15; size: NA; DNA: TGTGCCATCAGTGAGCCTAGTGGGGCTCTGGAAGGAGGGTATTTT; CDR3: CAISEPSGALEGGYF
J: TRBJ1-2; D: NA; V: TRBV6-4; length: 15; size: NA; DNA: TGTGCCAGCTCCTCGGGGGGATTCCAGGGCTATGGCTACACCTTC; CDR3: CASSSGGFQGYGYTF
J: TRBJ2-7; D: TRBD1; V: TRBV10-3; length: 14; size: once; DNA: TGTGCCATCACTTCGAGGACAGGGGACGACGAGCAGTACTTC; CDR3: CAITSRTGDDEQYF
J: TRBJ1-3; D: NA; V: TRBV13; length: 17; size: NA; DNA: TGTGCCAGCAGCCCCGCTTCGGGGGGATCCTCTGGAAACACCATATATTTT; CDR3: CASSPASGGSSGNTIYF
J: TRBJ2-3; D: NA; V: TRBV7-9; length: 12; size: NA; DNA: TGTGCCAGCAGCTTAGAGGCGAGGACGCAGTATTTT; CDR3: CASSLEARTQYF
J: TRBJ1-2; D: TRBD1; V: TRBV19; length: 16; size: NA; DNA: TGTGCCACCAGTGCCCGATGGGGACAGGATAACTATGGCTACACCTTC; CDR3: CATSARWGQDNYGYTF
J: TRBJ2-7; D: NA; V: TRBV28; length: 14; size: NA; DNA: TGTGCCAGCAGGCCCCAGGGAAGCTCCTACGAGCAGTACTTC; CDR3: CASRPQGSSYEQYF
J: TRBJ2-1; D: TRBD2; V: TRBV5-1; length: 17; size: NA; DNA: TGCGCCAGCAGCTTGGGGCCTAGCGGGTTCACCTACAATGAGCAGTTCTTC; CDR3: CASSLGPSGFTYNEQFF
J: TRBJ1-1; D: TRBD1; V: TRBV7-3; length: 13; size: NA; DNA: TGTGCCAGCAGCTTAACTTGGGACAGTGAAGCTTTCTTT; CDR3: CASSLTWDSEAFF
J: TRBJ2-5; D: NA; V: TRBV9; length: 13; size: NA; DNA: TGTGCCAGCAGCGTCGGCAGGGTTGAGACCCAGTACTTC; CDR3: CASSVGRVETQYF
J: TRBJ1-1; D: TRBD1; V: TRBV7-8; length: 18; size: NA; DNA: TGTGCCAGCAGCTTCAAACCTGCCGGGACAGCCATGAACACTGAAGCTTTCTTT; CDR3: CASSFKPAGTAMNTEAFF
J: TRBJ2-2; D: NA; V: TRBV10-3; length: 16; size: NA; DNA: TGTGCCATCAGCCATGGGGAACGGACTAACACCGGGGAGCTGTTTTTT; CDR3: CAISHGERTNTGELFF